This T cell receptor beta chain was recorded in a study of T cell changes during pregnancy in multiple sclerosis. Measured with immunoSEQ multiplex PCR; TCRdb has only the in-frame clones, and not every one. The data contain fewer than 80,000 clones, 94% of them seen just once; the ten biggest clones take up less than 0.15%. This CDR3 region has 14 residues. Germline CDR1 is SGHNT and CDR2 is YENEEA. V was shortened by 2 bases and J by 7 bases, with 12 bases between the two germline ends. The sequence derives from a female donor with multiple sclerosis, enrolled in a pregnancy study. This sample comprised CD4+ T cells from peripheral blood mononuclear cells, obtained after pregnancy. The genes are TRBV11-3 and TRBJ2-1; no reliable D call. CDR3 sequence (DNA): TGTGCCAGCAGCTTAAGTCGGGTCGGGAATGAGCAGTTCTTC. Translation gives CASSLSRVGNEQFF. The full variable domain, with the rest looked up from reference TRBV11-3 and TRBJ2-1, is EAGVVQSPRYKIIEKKQPVAFWCNPISGHNTLYWYLQNLGQGPELLIRYENEEAVDDSQLPKDRFSAERLKGVDSTLKIQPAELGDSAVYLCASSLSRVGNEQFFGPGTRLTVL.